This T cell receptor beta chain derives from a study of shared clonotypes between healthy human individuals. Points from the study as a whole: In general, naive subsets displayed greater estimated richness than memory subsets did.

The data were produced by immunoSEQ multiplex PCR, yet TCRdb's version contains in-frame clones alone and is incomplete. The data show about 320,000 clones, with around nine tenths seen just once and 15% to 20% held by the top ten. Comments on this clone: The antigen is unknown.

The CDR3 runs to 16 residues. Germline CDR1 reads SGHAT; CDR2 reads FQNNGV. V lost 5 bases to trimming and J lost 2 bases, with 16 bases between them. All donors were healthy HIV-negative adults lacking recent acute infections or vaccinations. Sequencing was carried out using memory CD8+ T cells sorted from blood. Subset noted: CD45RO+ cells pooled with CCR7-negative TemRA cells. This chain uses TRBV11-2 with TRBJ2-1, with D possibly being TRBD1 (6 bases). This TCR derives from a man aged 18 to 35 in good health. The CDR3 is CASSLLTGFAYNEQFF. CDR3 bases: TGTGCCAGCAGCCTCCTAACAGGGTTTGCCTACAATGAGCAGTTCTTC. Together with reference TRBV11-2 and TRBJ2-1, the CDR3 gives the full variable domain: EAGVAQSPRYKIIEKRQSVAFWCNPISGHATLYWYQQILGQGPKLLIQFQNNGVVDDSQLPKDRFSAERLKGVDSTLKIQPAKLEDSAVYLCASSLLTGFAYNEQFFGPGTRLTVL.